This TCR beta chain stems from a study of T cells in Graves' hyperthyroidism and ophthalmopathy. Notes on the study in general: Most clonotypes expanded in thyroid above 0.001 were likewise present in blood.

Germline CDR1 and CDR2: SNHLY and FYNNEI. The CDR3 totals 15 residues. V lost 6 bases, J lost 3 bases, and 5 bases stayed unmatched. This clonotype was seen repeatedly, ten times or more. Antigen unknown. TCR beta CDR3 sequences were amplified from RNA transcripts. Primed by the HTBI set, a first-round RT-PCR was run on the TCR CDR3. TCRdb re-derived calls from the multiplex PCR reads in MiXCR, one entry per CDR3 protein. The sample has around 240,000 distinct CDR3 sequences; 13% to 15% are singletons. This rearrangement joins TRBV2 to TRBJ2-1, with 10 bases that match TRBD1. Material: blood. This sequence was found in a woman in her thirties or forties with Graves' hyperthyroidism that later progressed to Graves' ophthalmopathy. The CDR3 region is CASRRQGAFYNEQFF. Written as DNA, the CDR3 is TGTGCCAGCAGGAGACAGGGGGCATTCTACAATGAGCAGTTCTTC.